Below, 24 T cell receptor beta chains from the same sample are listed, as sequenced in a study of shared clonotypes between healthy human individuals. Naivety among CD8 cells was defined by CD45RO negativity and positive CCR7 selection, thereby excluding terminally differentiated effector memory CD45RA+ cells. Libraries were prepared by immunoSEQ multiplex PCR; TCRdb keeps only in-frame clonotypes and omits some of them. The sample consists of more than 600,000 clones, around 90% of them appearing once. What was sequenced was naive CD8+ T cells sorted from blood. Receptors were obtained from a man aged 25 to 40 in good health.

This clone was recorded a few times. CDR3 sequence reads: CASRLTDLYGYTF. CDR3 DNA sequence: TGTGCCAGCAGACTGACAGACCTCTATGGCTACACCTTC. The chain uses TRBV6-5 and TRBJ1-2; possibly TRBD1 for D (5 bases). Germline V gives CDR1 MNHEY, CDR2 SVGAGI. This CDR3 comprises 13 residues. The V end was cut by 6 bases, the J end by 4 bases, with 12 bases between.

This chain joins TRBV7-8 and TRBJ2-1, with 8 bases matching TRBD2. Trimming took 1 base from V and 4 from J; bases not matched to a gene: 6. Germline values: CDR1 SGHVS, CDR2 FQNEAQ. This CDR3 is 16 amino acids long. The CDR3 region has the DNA TGTGCCAGCAGCTTAGGGCTAGCGGGCTTATACAATGAGCAGTTCTTC. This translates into CASSLGLAGLYNEQFF.

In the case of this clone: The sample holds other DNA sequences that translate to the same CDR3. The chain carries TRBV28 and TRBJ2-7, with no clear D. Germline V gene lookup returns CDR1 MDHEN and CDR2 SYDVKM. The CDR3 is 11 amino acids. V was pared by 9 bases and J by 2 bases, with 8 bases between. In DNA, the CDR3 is TGTGCCAGTTCAGGAACCTACGAGCAGTACTTC. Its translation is CASSGTYEQYF.

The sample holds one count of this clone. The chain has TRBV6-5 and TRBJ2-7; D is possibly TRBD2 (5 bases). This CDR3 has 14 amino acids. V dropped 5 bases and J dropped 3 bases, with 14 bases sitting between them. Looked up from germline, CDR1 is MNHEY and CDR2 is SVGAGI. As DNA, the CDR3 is TGTGCCAGCAGTCTATTTCCGGGGAGCTACGAGCAGTACTTC. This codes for CASSLFPGSYEQYF.

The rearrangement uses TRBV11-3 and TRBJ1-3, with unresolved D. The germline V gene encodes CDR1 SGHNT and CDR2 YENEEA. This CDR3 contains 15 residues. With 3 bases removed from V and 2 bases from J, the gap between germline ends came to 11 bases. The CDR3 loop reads CASSLLPAAGNTIYF. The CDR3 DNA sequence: TGTGCCAGCAGCTTGCTCCCGGCCGCTGGAAACACCATATATTTT.

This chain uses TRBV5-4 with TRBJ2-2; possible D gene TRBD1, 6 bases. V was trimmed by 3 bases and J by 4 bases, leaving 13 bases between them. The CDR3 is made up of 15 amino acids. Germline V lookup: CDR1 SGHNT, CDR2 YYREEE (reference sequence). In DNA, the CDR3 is TGTGCCAGCAGCTCTACAGGGATCGCCACCGGGGAGCTGTTTTTT. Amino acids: CASSSTGIATGELFF. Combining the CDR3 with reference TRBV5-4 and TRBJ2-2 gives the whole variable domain ETGVTQSPTHLIKTRGQQVTLRCSSQSGHNTVSWYQQALGQGPQFIFQYYREEENGRGNFPPRFSGLQFPNYSSELNVNALELDDSALYLCASSSTGIATGELFFGEGSRLTVL.

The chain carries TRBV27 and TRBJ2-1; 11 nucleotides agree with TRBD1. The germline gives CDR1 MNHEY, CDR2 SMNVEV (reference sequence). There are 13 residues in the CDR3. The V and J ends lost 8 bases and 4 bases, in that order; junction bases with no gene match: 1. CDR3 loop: CASGTGGYNEQFF. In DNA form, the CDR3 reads TGTGCCAGCGGGACAGGGGGTTACAATGAGCAGTTCTTC.

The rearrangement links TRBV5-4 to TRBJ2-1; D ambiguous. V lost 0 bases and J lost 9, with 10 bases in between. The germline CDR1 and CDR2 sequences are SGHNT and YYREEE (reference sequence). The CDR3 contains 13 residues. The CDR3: CASSLAGMAEQFF. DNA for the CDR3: TGTGCCAGCAGCTTGGCTGGGATGGCTGAGCAGTTCTTC. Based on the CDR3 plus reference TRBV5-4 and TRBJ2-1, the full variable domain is ETGVTQSPTHLIKTRGQQVTLRCSSQSGHNTVSWYQQALGQGPQFIFQYYREEENGRGNFPPRFSGLQFPNYSSELNVNALELDDSALYLCASSLAGMAEQFFGPGTRLTVL.

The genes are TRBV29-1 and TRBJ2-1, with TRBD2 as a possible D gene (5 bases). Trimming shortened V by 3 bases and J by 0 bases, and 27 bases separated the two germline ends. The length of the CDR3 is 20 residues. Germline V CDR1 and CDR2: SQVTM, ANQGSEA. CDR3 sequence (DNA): TGCAGCGTTGACGGAGCCAACGACCTTCAGGCGGGTTCCTCCTACAATGAGCAGTTCTTC. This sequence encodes CSVDGANDLQAGSSYNEQFF.

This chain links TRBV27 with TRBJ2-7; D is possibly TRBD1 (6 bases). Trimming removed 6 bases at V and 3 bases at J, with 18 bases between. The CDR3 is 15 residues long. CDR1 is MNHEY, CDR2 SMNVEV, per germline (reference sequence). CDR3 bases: TGTGCCAGCAGAGGGGGTCCAACCCCGGTCTACGAGCAGTACTTC. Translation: CASRGGPTPVYEQYF.

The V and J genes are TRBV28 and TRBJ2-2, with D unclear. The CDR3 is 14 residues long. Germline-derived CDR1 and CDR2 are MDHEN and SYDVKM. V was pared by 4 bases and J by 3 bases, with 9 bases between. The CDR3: CASSSASYTGELFF. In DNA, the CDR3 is TGTGCCAGCAGTTCCGCCTCTTACACCGGGGAGCTGTTTTTT.

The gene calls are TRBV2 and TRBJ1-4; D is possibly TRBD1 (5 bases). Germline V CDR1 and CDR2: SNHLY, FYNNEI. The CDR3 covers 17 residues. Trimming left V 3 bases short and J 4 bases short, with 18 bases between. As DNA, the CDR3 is TGTGCCAGCAGTGATCTCGAGCAGGGAGAGGGTAATGAAAAACTGTTTTTT. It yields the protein CASSDLEQGEGNEKLFF.

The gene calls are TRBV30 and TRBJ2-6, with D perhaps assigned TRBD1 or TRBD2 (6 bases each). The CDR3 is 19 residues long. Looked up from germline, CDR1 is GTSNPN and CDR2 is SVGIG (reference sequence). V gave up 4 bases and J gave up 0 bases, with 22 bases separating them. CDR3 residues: CAWIHQGRLTPSGANVLTF. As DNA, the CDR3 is TGTGCCTGGATACATCAGGGGAGGTTAACCCCCTCTGGGGCCAACGTCCTGACTTTC.

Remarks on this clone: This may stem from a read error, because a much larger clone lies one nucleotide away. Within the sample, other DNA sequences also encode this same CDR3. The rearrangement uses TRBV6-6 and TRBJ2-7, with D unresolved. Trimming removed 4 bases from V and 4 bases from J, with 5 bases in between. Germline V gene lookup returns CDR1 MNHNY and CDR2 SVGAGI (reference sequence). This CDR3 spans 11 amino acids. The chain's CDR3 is CASSLGYEQYF. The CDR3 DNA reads TGTGCCAGCAGTTTGGGGTACGAGCAGTACTTC.

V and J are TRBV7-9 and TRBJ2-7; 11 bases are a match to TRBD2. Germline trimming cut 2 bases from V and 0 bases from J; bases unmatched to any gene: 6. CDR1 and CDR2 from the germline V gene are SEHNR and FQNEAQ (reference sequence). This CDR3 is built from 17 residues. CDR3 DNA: TGTGCCAGCAGCTTACCTAGCGGGAGGCCAAACTCCTACGAGCAGTACTTC. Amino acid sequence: CASSLPSGRPNSYEQYF.

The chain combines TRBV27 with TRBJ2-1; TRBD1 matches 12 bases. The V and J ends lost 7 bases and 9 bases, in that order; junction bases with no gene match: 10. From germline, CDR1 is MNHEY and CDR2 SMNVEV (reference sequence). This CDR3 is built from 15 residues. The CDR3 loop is CASMTSGTGGGEQFF. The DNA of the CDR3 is TGTGCCAGCATGACTTCCGGGACAGGGGGCGGTGAGCAGTTCTTC.

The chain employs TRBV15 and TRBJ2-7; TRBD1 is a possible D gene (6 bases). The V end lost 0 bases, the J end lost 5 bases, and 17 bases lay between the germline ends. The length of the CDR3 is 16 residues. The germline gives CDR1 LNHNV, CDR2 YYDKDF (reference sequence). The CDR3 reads CATSRDLIQGIDEQYF. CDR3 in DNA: TGTGCCACCAGCAGAGATTTAATTCAGGGGATCGACGAGCAGTACTTC.

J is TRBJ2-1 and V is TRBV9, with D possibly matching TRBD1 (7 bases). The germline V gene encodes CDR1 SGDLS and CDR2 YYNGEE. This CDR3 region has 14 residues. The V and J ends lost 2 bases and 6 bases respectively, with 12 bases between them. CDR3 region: CASSVEGAFNEQFF. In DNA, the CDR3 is TGTGCCAGCAGCGTGGAGGGGGCCTTCAATGAGCAGTTCTTC.

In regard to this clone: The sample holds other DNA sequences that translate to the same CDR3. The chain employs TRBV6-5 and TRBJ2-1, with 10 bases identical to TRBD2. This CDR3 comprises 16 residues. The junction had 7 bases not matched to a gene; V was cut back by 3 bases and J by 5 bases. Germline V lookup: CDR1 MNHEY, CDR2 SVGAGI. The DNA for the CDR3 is TGTGCCAGCAGTTATCTTGGACTAGCGGAGAACAATGAGCAGTTCTTC. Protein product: CASSYLGLAENNEQFF.

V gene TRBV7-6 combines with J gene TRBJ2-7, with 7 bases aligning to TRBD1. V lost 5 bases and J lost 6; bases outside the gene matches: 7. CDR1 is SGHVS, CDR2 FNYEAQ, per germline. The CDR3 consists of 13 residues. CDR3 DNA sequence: TGTGCCAGCAGCCCTGAGGGGGCGGTCGAGCAGTACTTC. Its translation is CASSPEGAVEQYF.

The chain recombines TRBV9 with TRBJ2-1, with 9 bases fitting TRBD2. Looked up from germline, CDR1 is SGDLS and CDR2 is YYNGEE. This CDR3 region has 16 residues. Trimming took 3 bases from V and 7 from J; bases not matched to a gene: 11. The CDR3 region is CASSAREGLGYNEQFF. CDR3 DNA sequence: TGTGCCAGCAGCGCGCGGGAGGGCCTCGGTTATAATGAGCAGTTCTTC.

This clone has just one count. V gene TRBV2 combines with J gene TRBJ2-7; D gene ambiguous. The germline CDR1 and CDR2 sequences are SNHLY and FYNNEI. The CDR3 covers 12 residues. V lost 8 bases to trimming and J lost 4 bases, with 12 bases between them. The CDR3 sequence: CASVSENYEQYF. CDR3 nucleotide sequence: TGTGCCAGCGTTTCTGAGAATTACGAGCAGTACTTC. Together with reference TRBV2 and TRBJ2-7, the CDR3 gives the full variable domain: EPEVTQTPSHQVTQMGQEVILRCVPISNHLYFYWYRQILGQKVEFLVSFYNNEISEKSEIFDDQFSVERPDGSNFTLKIRSTKLEDSAMYFCASVSENYEQYFGPGTRLTVT.

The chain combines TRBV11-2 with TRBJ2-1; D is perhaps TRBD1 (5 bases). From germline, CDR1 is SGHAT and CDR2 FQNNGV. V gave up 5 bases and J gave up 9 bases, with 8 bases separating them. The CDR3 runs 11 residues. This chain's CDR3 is CASSRGPEQFF. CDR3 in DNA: TGTGCCAGCAGCAGGGGCCCTGAGCAGTTCTTC.

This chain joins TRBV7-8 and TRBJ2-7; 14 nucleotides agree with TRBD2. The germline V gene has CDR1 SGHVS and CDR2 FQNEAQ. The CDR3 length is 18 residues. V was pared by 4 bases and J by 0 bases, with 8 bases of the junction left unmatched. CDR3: CASSWMGLAGVRSYEQYF. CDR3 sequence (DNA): TGTGCCAGCAGCTGGATGGGACTAGCGGGAGTCCGCTCCTACGAGCAGTACTTC.